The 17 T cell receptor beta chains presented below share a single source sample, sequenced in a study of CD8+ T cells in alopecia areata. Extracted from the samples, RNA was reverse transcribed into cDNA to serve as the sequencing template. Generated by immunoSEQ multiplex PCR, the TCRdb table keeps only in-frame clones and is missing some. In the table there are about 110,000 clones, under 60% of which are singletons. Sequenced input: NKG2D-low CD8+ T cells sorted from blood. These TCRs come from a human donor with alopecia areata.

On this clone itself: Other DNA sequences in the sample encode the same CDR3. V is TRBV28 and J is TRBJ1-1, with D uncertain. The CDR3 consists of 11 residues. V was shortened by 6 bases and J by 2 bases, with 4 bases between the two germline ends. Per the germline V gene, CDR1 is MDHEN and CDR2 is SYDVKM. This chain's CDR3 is CASSRNTEAFF. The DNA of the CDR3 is TGTGCCAGCAGCCGTAACACTGAAGCTTTCTTT. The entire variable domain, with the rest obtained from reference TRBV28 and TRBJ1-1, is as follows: DVKVTQSSRYLVKRTGEKVFLECVQDMDHENMFWYRQDPGLGLRLIYFSYDVKMKEKGDIPEGYSVSREKKERFSLILESASTNQTSMYLCASSRNTEAFFGQGTRLTVV.

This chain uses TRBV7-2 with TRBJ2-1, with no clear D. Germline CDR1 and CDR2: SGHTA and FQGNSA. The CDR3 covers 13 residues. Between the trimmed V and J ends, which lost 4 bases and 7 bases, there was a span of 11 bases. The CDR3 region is CASSWASRNEQFF. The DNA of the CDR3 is TGTGCCAGCAGCTGGGCCAGCAGGAATGAGCAGTTCTTC.

This CDR3 reads CASSLSGELFF. DNA of the CDR3: TGTGCCAGCAGCTTGTCCGGGGAGCTGTTTTTT. The genes are TRBV7-9 and TRBJ2-2; D uncertain. Between the trimmed V and J ends, which lost 3 bases and 6 bases, there was a span of 2 bases. This CDR3 spans 11 amino acids. Germline CDR1 SEHNR, CDR2 FQNEAQ (reference sequence).

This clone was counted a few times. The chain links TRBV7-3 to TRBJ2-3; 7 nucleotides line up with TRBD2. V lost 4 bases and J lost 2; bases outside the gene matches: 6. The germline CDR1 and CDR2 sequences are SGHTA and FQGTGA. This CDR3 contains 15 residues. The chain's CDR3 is CASSSGGGNTDTQYF. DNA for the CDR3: TGTGCCAGCAGCTCGGGGGGAGGCAACACAGATACGCAGTATTTT.

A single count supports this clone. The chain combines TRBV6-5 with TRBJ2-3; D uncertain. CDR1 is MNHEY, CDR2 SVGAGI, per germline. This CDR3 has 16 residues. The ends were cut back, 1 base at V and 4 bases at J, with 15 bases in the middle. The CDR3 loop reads CASSYLVPGVADTQYF. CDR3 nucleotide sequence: TGTGCCAGCAGTTACTTGGTTCCTGGGGTTGCAGATACGCAGTATTTT.

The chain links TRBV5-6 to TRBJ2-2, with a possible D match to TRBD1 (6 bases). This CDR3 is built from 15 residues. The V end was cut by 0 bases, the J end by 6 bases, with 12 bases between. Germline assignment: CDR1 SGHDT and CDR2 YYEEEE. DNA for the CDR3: TGTGCCAGCAGCTTGGGAACAGGGTTGGCCGGGGAGCTGTTTTTT. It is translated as CASSLGTGLAGELFF.

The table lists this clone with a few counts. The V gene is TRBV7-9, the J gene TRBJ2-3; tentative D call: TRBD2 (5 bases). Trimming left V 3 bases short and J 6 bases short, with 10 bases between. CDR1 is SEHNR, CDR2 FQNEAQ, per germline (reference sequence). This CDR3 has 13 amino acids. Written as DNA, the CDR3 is TGTGCCAGCAGCTTTAGAAGGGAGGATACGCAGTATTTT. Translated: CASSFRREDTQYF.

CDR3: CASSVLSVATDTQYF. The CDR3 DNA follows: TGTGCCAGCAGTGTGCTATCGGTAGCCACAGATACGCAGTATTTT. The chain is built from TRBV2 and TRBJ2-3, with D unresolved. The CDR3 sequence is 15 residues long. Germline V lookup: CDR1 SNHLY, CDR2 FYNNEI. V dropped 4 bases and J dropped 2 bases, with 13 bases sitting between them.

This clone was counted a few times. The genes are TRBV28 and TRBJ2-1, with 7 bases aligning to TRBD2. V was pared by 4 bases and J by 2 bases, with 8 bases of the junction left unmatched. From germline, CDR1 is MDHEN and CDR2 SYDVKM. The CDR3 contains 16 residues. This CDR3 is CASSSLAGPPYNEQFF. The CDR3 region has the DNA TGTGCCAGCAGTTCCTTAGCGGGCCCCCCCTACAATGAGCAGTTCTTC.

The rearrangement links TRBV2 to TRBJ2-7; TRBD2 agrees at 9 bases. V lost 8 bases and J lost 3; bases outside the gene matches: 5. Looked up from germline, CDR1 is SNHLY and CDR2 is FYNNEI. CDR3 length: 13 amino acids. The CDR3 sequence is CASYSGRFYEQYF. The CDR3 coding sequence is TGTGCCAGCTACAGCGGGAGGTTCTACGAGCAGTACTTC.

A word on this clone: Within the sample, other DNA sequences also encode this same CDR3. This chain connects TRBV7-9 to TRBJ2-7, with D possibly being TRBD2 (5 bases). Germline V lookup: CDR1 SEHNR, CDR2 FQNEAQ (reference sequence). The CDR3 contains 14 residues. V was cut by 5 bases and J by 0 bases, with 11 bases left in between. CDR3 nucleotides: TGTGCCAGCAGCCCCCCCCGGGACTCCTACGAGCAGTACTTC. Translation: CASSPPRDSYEQYF.

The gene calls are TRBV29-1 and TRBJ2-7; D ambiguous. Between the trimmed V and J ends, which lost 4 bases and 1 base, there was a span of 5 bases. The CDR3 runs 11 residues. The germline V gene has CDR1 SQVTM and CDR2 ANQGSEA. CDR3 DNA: TGCAGCGTTGCCTGGTCCTACGAGCAGTACTTC. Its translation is CSVAWSYEQYF.

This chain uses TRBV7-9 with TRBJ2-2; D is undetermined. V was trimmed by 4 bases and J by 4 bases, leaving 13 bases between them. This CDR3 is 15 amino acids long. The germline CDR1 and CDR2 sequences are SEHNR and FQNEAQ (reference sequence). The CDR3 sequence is CASSSVGLGTGELFF. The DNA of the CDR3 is TGTGCCAGCAGCTCAGTGGGCCTTGGCACCGGGGAGCTGTTTTTT.

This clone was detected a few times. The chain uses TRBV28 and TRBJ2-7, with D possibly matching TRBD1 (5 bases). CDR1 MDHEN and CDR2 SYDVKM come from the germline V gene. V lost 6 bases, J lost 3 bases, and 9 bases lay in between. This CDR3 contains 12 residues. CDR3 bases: TGTGCCAGCAGCCACCAGGGCTACGAGCAGTACTTC. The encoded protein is CASSHQGYEQYF. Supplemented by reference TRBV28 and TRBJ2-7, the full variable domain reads DVKVTQSSRYLVKRTGEKVFLECVQDMDHENMFWYRQDPGLGLRLIYFSYDVKMKEKGDIPEGYSVSREKKERFSLILESASTNQTSMYLCASSHQGYEQYFGPGTRLTVT.

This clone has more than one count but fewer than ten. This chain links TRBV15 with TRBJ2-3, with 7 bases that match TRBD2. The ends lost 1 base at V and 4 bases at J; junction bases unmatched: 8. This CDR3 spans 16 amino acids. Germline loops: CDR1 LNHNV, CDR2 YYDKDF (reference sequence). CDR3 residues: CATSRGGRAWADTQYF. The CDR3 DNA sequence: TGTGCCACCAGCAGAGGTGGGAGGGCCTGGGCAGATACGCAGTATTTT.

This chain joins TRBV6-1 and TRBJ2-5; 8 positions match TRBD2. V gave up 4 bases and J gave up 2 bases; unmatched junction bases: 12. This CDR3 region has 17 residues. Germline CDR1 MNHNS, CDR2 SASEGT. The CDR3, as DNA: TGTGCCAGCAGTGGGAGGCCCGGGCGGGAGGTTCAAGAGACCCAGTACTTC. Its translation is CASSGRPGREVQETQYF.

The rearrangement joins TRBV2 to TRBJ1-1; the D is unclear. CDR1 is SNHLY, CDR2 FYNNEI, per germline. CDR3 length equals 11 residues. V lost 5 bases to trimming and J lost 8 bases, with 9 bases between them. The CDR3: CASSPGIEAFF. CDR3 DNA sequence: TGTGCCAGCAGTCCGGGGATCGAAGCTTTCTTT.